This T cell receptor (beta chain) derives from a study of immune evolution from preneoplasia to lung adenocarcinoma. The table came from immunoSEQ multiplex PCR; TCRdb's copy has only in-frame clones and leaves some out. The table lists about 2,700 clones, roughly 84% of them singletons. The sequence derives from a person aged 65 to 79 with lung adenocarcinoma. The sequencing sample was made of FFPE atypical adenomatous hyperplasia tissue from the lung. The subset here: atypical adenomatous hyperplasia (AAH), lung preneoplasia.

The CDR3 here is CASSPRGGDYGYTF. CDR3 coding DNA: TGTGCCAGCAGCCCTAGGGGAGGGGACTATGGCTACACCTTC. This sequence joins TRBV9 and TRBJ1-2; D may be TRBD1 (5 bases). CDR1 and CDR2 (germline): SGDLS, YYNGEE. The CDR3 has 14 residues. Trimming left V 4 bases short and J 3 bases short, with 13 bases between. Variable domain in full (rest from reference TRBV9 and TRBJ1-2): DSGVTQTPKHLITATGQRVTLRCSPRSGDLSVYWYQQSLDQGLQFLIQYYNGEERAKGNILERFSAQQFPDLHSELNLSSLELGDSALYFCASSPRGGDYGYTFGSGTRLTVV.